The 4 T cell receptor beta chains below all came from one sample that was sequenced in a study of PD-1 blockade in classical Hodgkin lymphoma. TCRdb's table, derived via immunoSEQ multiplex PCR, lists solely in-frame clones and lacks some. The sample lists about 14,000 clones, around 83% seen once, with almost 25% in the top ten. Each patient relapsed following autologous stem cell transplantation, and prior brentuximab vedotin exposure differed. Specimen: peripheral blood mononuclear cells (PBMCs), collected before the second cycle of nivolumab. The receptors originated from a human donor with classical Hodgkin lymphoma.

The chain links TRBV10-3 to TRBJ2-2; D possibly corresponds to TRBD2 (5 bases). Germline-derived CDR1 and CDR2 are ENHRY and SYGVKD. The CDR3 loop spans 12 amino acids. The V and J ends lost 6 bases and 7 bases respectively, with 9 bases between them. CDR3 loop: CAISPGSGELFF. CDR3 nucleotides: TGTGCCATCAGCCCGGGGAGCGGGGAGCTGTTTTTT.

The V call is TRBV7-8, the J call TRBJ2-7; TRBD2 matches at 11 bases. CDR3 length: 16 residues. Per the germline V gene, CDR1 is SGHVS and CDR2 is FQNEAQ. The V segment lost 5 bases and the J segment 4 bases; nucleotides outside the gene matches: 10. The DNA of the CDR3 is TGTGCCAGCAGCCTAAAAGCTAGCGGGGGGCGGTACGAGCAGTACTTC. Amino acid sequence: CASSLKASGGRYEQYF.

Notes on this clone: The conserved phenylalanine or tryptophan is not found at the CDR3 terminus, so this likely reflects a read error. The DNA is left out, because the CDR3 cannot be placed on it with certainty; the CDR3 is given as TCRdb lists it. The chain uses TRBV28 and TRBJ2-3; the table's D gene call, TRBD2, was not cross checked with the DNA. 10 amino acids form the CDR3, both terminal residues included. Germline V CDR1 and CDR2: MDHEN, SYDVKM. The CDR3 sequence: CASSPRGERV.

This clone was recorded a few times. The gene calls are TRBV27 and TRBJ2-5; TRBD1 matches 7 bases. CDR1 is MNHEY and CDR2 is SMNVEV in the germline V gene (reference sequence). J was trimmed by 3 bases and V by 5 bases; bases with no gene match: 3. The CDR3 sequence is 13 residues long. The CDR3 nucleotides are TGTGCCAGCAGTAGGGACAGAAAAGAGACCCAGTACTTC. This gives the protein CASSRDRKETQYF.